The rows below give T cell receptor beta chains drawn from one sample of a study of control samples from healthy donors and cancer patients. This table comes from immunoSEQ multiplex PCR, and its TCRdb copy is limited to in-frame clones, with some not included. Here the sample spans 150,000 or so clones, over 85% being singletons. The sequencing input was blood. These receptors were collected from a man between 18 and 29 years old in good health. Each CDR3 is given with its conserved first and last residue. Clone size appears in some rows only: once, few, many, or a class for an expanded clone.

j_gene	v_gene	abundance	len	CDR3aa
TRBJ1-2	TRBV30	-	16	CAWSGGQGATDYGYTF
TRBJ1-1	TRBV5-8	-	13	CASSLEMNTEAFF
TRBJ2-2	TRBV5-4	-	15	CASSAGVGSTGELFF
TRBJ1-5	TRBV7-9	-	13	CASSPRDSGPQHF
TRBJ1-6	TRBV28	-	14	CASSLIQGNSPLHF
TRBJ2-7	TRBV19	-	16	CASSIVSGMGFYEQYF
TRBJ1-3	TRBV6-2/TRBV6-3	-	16	CASSYTGTSLGNTIYF
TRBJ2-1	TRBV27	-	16	CASSFPLAGSYNEQFF
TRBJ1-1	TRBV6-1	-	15	CASSDLTNRGTEAFF
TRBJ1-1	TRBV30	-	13	CAWGSGVAPEAFF
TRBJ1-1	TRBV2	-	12	CASMTRNTEAFF
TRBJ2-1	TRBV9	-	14	CASSVGGPYNEQFF
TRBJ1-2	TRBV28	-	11	CASAGPYGYTF
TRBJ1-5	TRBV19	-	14	CASSIVGADQPQHF
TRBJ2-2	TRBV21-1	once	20	CASSKASLTPGTENTGELFF
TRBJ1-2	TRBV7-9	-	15	CASSLEITGEDGYTF
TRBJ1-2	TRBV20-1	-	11	CSGRRDYGYTF
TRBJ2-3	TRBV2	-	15	CASRITGVGTDTQYF
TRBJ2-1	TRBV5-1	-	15	CASSLKGMSYNEQFF
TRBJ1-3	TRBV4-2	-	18	CASSPERSKGRLGNTIYF
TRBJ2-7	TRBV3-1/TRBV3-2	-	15	CASSFLTTGDGEQYF
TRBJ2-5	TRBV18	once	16	CASSPSGWDAQETQYF
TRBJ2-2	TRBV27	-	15	CASSLGAGVSGELFF
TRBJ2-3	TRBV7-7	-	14	CASSSGVGTDTQYF
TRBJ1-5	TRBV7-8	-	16	CASSLGSPWDNQPQHF
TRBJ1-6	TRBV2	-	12	CASSPGFSPLHF
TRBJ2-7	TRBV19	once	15	CASSRGQGHSYEQYF
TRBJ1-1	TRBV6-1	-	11	CASSEFGEAFF
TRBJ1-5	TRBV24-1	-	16	CATSDQDRGSNQPQHF
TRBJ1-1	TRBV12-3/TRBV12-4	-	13	CASTLGENTEAFF
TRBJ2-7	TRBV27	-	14	CATAKRGPTYEQYF
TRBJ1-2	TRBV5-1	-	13	CASSLGGRYGYTF
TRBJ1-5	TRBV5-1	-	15	CASSWTTGSNQPQHF
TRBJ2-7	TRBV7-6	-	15	CASSWDGGYTGEQYF
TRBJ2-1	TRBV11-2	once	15	CASSSRLDSYNEQFF
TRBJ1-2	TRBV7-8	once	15	CASSLGTGFNYGYTF
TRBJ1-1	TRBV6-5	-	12	CASRSGWGEAFF
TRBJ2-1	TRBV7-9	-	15	CASSLVGLALNEQFF
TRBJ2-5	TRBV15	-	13	CATSRDGRETQYF
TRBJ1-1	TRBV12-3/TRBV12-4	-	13	CASRDSPHTEAFF
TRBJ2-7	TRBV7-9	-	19	CASSHDVWGGFVPHAEQYF
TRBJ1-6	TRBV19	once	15	CASSAGARGNSPLHF
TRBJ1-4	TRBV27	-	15	CASSLYMGSGEKLFF
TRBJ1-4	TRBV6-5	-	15	CASREGRRTNEKLFF
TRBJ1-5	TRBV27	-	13	CASRGPSNQPQHF
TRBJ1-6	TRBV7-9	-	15	CASSLESSYNSPLHF
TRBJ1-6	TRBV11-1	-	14	CASSGGPNNSPLHF
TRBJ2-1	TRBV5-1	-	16	CASSPILAGGENEQFF
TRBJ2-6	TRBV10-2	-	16	CASSESRPSGANVLTF
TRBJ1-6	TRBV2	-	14	CASNWYLRSSPLHF
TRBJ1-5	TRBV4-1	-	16	CASSQGNRDVHQPQHF
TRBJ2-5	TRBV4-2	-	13	CASSQVERSTQYF
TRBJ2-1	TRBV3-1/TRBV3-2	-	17	CASSPRLAGGPYNEQFF
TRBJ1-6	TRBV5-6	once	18	CASSPQPTVYSYNSPLHF
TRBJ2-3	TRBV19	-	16	CASSIEGSGGTDTQYF
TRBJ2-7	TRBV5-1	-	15	CASSLWGTGDYEQYF
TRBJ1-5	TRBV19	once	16	CASSIGSWAGNQPQHF
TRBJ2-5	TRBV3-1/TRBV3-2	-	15	CASSENRDTRSSQYF
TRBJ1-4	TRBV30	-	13	CAWNSRRAGKLFF